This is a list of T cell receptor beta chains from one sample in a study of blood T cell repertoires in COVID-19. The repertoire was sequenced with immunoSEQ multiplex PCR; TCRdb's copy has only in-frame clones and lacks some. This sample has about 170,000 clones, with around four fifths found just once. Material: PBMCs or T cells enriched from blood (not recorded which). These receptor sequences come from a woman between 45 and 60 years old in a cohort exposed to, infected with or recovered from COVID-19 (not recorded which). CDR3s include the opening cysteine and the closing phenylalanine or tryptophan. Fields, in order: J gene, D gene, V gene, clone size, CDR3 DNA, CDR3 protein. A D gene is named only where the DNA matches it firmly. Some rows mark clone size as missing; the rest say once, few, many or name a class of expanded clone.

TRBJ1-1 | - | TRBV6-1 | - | TGTGCCAGCAGTGAAAATAACTGGGCATTGAACACTGAAGCTTTCTTT | CASSENNWALNTEAFF
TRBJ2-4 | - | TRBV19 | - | TGTGCCAGTAGTATGCAAGGGGATGTTGACATTCAGTACTTC | CASSMQGDVDIQYF
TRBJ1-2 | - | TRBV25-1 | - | TGTGCCAGCAGTGCGGCAGATCGGGAGGGCTACACCTTC | CASSAADREGYTF
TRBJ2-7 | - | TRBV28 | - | TGTGCCAGCAGTTTCTCCTACTCCTACGAGCAGTACTTC | CASSFSYSYEQYF
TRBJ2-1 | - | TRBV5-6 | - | TGTGCCAGCAGCTTCGGGGGACCGACGAGCAATGAGCAGTTCTTC | CASSFGGPTSNEQFF
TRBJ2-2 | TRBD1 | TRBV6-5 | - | TGTGCCAGCAGTTCGGACAGGGGGCTGGACACCGGGGAGCTGTTTTTT | CASSSDRGLDTGELFF
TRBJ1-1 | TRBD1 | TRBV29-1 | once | TGCAGCGCCCATCAGGGGGGGAACACTGAAGCTTTCTTT | CSAHQGGNTEAFF
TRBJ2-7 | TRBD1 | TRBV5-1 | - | TGCGCCAGCTCCCGGGACAGCTACTACGAGCAGTACTTC | CASSRDSYYEQYF
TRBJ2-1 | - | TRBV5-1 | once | TGCGCCAGCAGCTTGGCCGGTAGGACTCCTTACAATGAGCAGTTCTTC | CASSLAGRTPYNEQFF
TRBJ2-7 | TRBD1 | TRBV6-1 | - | TGTGCCAGCAGTGGCTGGACGGGGACAGACCTCCCTTACGAGCAGTACTTC | CASSGWTGTDLPYEQYF
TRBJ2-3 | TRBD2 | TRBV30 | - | TGTGCCTGGAGTGTAGGGGCTAGCGGGGGGGCGGATACGCAGTATTTT | CAWSVGASGGADTQYF
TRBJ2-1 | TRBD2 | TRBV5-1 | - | TGCGCCAGCAGCTTGGTGCTAGCGGGGGGTCATAGTAATGAGCAGTTCTTC | CASSLVLAGGHSNEQFF
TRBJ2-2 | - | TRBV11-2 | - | TGTGCCAGCAGCTTGCAGGGGAGCACCGGGGAGCTGTTTTTT | CASSLQGSTGELFF
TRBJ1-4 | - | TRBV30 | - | TGTGCCTGGACTCAGGGAGAACAGGGCGTAGAAAAACTGTTTTTT | CAWTQGEQGVEKLFF
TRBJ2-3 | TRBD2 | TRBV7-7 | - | TGTGCTAGCAGCCGGACTAGCGCAAAAGATACGCAGTATTTT | CASSRTSAKDTQYF
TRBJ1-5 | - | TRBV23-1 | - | TGCGCCAGCAGTCAATCCCCTCTTATTCAGGGGACCAGCAATCAGCCCCAGCATTTT | CASSQSPLIQGTSNQPQHF
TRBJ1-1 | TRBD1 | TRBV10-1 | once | TGCGCCAGCAATCGGGACAGGGACACTGAAGCTTTCTTT | CASNRDRDTEAFF
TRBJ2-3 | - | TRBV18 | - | TGTGCCAGCTCACCCCTAGCGCACACAGATACGCAGTATTTT | CASSPLAHTDTQYF
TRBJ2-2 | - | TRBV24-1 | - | TGTGCCACCAGTGGATGGGTTCAGGGGGGAACCGGGGAGCTGTTTTTT | CATSGWVQGGTGELFF
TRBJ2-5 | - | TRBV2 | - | TGTGCCAGCAGTGAAGATACAGGGCAAGAGACCCAGTACTTC | CASSEDTGQETQYF
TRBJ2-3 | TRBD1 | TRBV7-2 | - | TGTGCCAGCAGCCCCTTATTCTTTGGACAGGGAAGCAGGGCAGATACGCAGTATTTT | CASSPLFFGQGSRADTQYF
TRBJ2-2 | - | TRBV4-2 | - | TGTGCCAGCAGCCAAGTAGGGGCGACGAACACCGGGGAGCTGTTTTTT | CASSQVGATNTGELFF
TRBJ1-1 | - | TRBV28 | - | TGTGCCAGCAGCCCCCCCGGGAGATACACTGAAGCTTTCTTT | CASSPPGRYTEAFF
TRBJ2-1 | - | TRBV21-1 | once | TGTGCCAGCAGTCGACTAGCGGGGTACACTGAGCAGTTCTTC | CASSRLAGYTEQFF
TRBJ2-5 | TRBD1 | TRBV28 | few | TGTGCCAGCAGCTCCAGGGGGACAGGCAGCCAAGAGACCCAGTACTTC | CASSSRGTGSQETQYF
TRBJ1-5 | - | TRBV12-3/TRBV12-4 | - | TGTGCCAGCAGCTCTAACAGCCGGCCCCAGCATTTT | CASSSNSRPQHF
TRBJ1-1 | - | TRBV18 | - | TGTGCCAGCTCACCTAACCGGGAGAACACTGAAGCTTTCTTT | CASSPNRENTEAFF
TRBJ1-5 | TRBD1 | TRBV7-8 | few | TGTGCCAGCAGCTTAGGACCGGGACAGGGGATAGGCAATCAGCCCCAGCATTTT | CASSLGPGQGIGNQPQHF
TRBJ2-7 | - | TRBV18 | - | TGTGCCAGCTCACCACGGTCGTCAATGTCTACCTACGAGCAGTACTTC | CASSPRSSMSTYEQYF
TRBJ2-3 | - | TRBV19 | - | TGTGCCAGTAGGAGGGGGCGCAGGGGGGAGAATAGCACAGATACGCAGTATTTT | CASRRGRRGENSTDTQYF
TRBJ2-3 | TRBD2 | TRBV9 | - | TGTGCCAGCACACCGGGGGGGATCACAGATACGCAGTATTTT | CASTPGGITDTQYF
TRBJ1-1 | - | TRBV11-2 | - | TGTGCCAGCAGCTTAGATAGGACAGAAACTGAAGCTTTCTTT | CASSLDRTETEAFF
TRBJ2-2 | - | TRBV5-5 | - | TGTGCCAGCAGCCCGAGGTATAGCAGAATGAACACCGGGGAGCTGTTTTTT | CASSPRYSRMNTGELFF
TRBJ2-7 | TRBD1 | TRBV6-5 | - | TGTGCCAGCAGCTCCCCGGCAGGGGGAACCTACGAGCAGTACTTC | CASSSPAGGTYEQYF
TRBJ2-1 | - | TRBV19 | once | TGTGCCAGTATTCCCGAACAGGGCGGGTACAATGAGCAGTTCTTC | CASIPEQGGYNEQFF